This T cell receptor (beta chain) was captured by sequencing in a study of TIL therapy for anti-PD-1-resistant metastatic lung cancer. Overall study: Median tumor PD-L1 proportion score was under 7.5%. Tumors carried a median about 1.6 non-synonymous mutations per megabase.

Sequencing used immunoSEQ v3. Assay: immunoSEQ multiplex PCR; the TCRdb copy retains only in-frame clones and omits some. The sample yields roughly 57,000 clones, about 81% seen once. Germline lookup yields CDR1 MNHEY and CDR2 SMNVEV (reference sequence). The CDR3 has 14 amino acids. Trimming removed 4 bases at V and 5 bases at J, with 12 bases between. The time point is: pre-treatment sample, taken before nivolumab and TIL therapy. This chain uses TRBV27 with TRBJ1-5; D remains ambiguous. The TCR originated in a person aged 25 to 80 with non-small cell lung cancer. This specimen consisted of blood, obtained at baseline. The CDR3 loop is CASSSSTAYQPQHF. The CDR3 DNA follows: TGTGCCAGCAGTTCCTCGACTGCCTATCAGCCCCAGCATTTT.